Detailed here is one T cell receptor beta chain. Its specificity is unknown. This specimen belongs to a study of CD8+ T cells in alopecia areata. Study summary: Treated patients were dosed with oral tofacitinib, taking 5 to 10 mg twice daily. Overall study results and limits: Clonality was higher in lesional than normal scalp, especially in alopecia totalis/universalis.

RNA was extracted and reverse transcribed into cDNA as the sequencing template. Assay used: immunoSEQ multiplex PCR; TCRdb lists only in-frame clones, some missing. The sample lists 110,000 to 150,000 clones; roughly 82% were seen once. Treatment indicated: oral pan-JAK inhibitor, 5-10 mg twice daily. This CDR3 spans 17 amino acids. Germline values: CDR1 SGHRS, CDR2 YFSETQ. Between the trimmed V and J ends, which lost 0 bases and 0 bases, there was a span of 13 bases. This TCR was recovered from a human donor with alopecia areata. The rearrangement uses TRBV5-1 and TRBJ1-3; no clear D gene. The sample here was CD8+ T cells sorted from blood, taken at week 4, from a patient treated with tofacitinib. This CDR3 reads CASSLDSFAFSGNTIYF. DNA of the CDR3: TGCGCCAGCAGCTTGGACAGTTTTGCTTTCTCTGGAAACACCATATATTTT.